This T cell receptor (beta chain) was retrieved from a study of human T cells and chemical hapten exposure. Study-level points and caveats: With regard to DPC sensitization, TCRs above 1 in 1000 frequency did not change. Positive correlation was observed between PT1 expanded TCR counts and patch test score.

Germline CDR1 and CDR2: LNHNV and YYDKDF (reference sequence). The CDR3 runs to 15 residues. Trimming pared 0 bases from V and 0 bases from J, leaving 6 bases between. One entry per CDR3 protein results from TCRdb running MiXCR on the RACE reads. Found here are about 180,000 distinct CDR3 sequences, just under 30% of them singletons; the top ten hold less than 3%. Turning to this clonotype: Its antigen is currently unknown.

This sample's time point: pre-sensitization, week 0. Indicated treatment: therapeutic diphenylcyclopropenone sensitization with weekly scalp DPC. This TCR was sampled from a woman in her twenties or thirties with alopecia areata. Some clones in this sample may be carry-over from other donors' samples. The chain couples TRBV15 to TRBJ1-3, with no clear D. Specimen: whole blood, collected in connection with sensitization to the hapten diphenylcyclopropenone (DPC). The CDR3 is CATSRDWGSGNTIYF. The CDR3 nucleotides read TGTGCCACCAGCAGAGATTGGGGCTCTGGAAACACCATATATTTT. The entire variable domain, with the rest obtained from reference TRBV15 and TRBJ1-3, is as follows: DAMVIQNPRYQVTQFGKPVTLSCSQTLNHNVMYWYQQKSSQAPKLLFHYYDKDFNNEADTPDNFQSRRPNTSFCFLDIRSPGLGDTAMYLCATSRDWGSGNTIYFGEGSWLTVV.